This TCR beta chain appears in the sequencing data of a study of T cell responses to AZD1222 COVID-19 vaccine (dated by TCRdb to about 2021). About the full investigation: TCR sequencing covered about 230 trial participants: around 210 given two doses of AZD1222 and approximately 25 given two doses of MenACWY control vaccine. Trial participants were enrolled by age into subgroups of 18-55, 56-69 and 70-plus years, and about 150, 27 and 61 TCR-sequenced participants, respectively, were included in these subgroups. Results and caveats for the whole study, not just this receptor: After two AZD1222 doses, both the breadth and the depth of spike-specific TCRs were significantly higher than at day 0 and than in MenACWY recipients. Conclusions about previously exposed vaccinees are limited, since just six AZD1222 recipients were seropositive for SARS-CoV-2 at baseline. Participants were mostly white British, with more females than males. The authors suggested clonal diversity may have been underestimated. The 56-69-year group was small, and its depth increase did not reach significance, likely because of low power. Because no samples from the day 14 peak response were available, repertoires could be characterized only after the peak T cell response. Vaccine-associated CD4 TCRs spanned the whole spike protein, with dominant responses in regions 160-218 and 743-854. Epitopes outside the regions mutated in the B.1.351 and B.1.1.7 variants were reportedly recognized by nearly half of the unique spike-specific TCRs.

The CDR3 regions of human TCRbeta chains were subjected to immunosequencing. The source study handled its data this way. TCRs in the repertoires were compared against a reference library of SARS-CoV-2-specific TCRs that had been generated with the MIRA antigen-specificity platform. Breadth was defined as the fraction of unique TCRs that were SARS-CoV-2-associated, and depth was defined as the fraction of total T cells that were SARS-CoV-2-associated. Using the MIRA data, each spike-specific TCR was mapped to the spike region that the TCR reacts to and placed in a CD4 or CD8 class. Log10-transformed breadth and depth values were compared by one-way ANOVA with Sidak's multiple comparisons tests. The table was pulled from immuneACCESS by TCRdb, which kept in-frame rearrangements only. Such tables lose some clones; where checked, under half of the loss comes from unresolved V genes, and the rest has no known cause. That table is the source of V, J and clone size, and D and trimming were worked out from the DNA. The sample yields approximately 150,000 clones; 85% to 90% were counted once. 1.5% to 2% of the sample rests with the top ten.

Per the publication, the time point label means: about 28 days (+/-7) after the second vaccine dose. Because spike-specific TCR depth and breadth did not differ between the two schedules, AZD1222 recipients who got a second dose at roughly 4 weeks were pooled with those who got a second dose at roughly 12 weeks. Samples from vaccinated people were obtained from the UK trials COV001 and COV002, which included a single-blind randomized controlled phase 2/3 trial of AZD1222 (ChAdOx1 nCoV-19) in healthy adults. For TCRbeta chain sequencing, PBMC samples were collected from trial participants at day 0 and at day 28 after the second dose. The CDR3 numbers 16 residues from cysteine through phenylalanine. The entry retains the CDR3 DNA only, 48 bases that are in frame from base 1. CDR1 and CDR2, per the germline V gene, are MGHRA and YSYEKL. Germline trimming amounts to 4 bases on V and 6 bases on J, with 12 as the count of junction bases outside the gene matches.

In regard to this clone: Its antigen is still unknown. No quality values exist for individual bases; no much larger clone is one base distant.

The specimen was peripheral blood, collected 28 days after the second AZD1222 dose. The TCR comes from an adult who received the AZD1222 COVID-19 vaccine. The rearranged chain carries TRBV4-1 and TRBJ2-1, with 7 bases in between that match TRBD1. The bases are TGCGCCAGCAGCCTACAGACAGGGCCAAGGGGCAATGAGCAGTTCTTC. It translates as CASSLQTGPRGNEQFF.